A selection of T cell receptor beta chains follows, all from one sample in a study of shared clonotypes between healthy human individuals. Clones were read by immunoSEQ multiplex PCR, and TCRdb kept only the in-frame ones, dropping some. Found here are 2,500,000 or so clones, more than 80% of them singletons; the top ten hold over 0.12%. Input material: naive CD4+ T cells sorted from blood. Source of these receptors: a man between 18 and 29 years old in good health. The CDR3 runs from the conserved cysteine through the conserved F or W. A D gene is named only where the DNA matches it firmly. Clone size is not always given. Where it is, it says once, few, many or a class for expanded clones.

d_call: NA
clone_size: NA
j_call: TRBJ1-1
v_call: TRBV6-6
cdr3_aa: CASSYSQRFTEAFF
cdr3_nt: TGTGCCAGCAGTTACTCACAGAGATTCACTGAAGCTTTCTTT

d_call: NA
clone_size: NA
j_call: TRBJ2-7
v_call: TRBV28
cdr3_aa: CATCRQGLYEQYF
cdr3_nt: TGTGCCACCTGTCGCCAGGGACTCTACGAGCAGTACTTC

d_call: TRBD2
clone_size: NA
j_call: TRBJ2-3
v_call: TRBV9
cdr3_aa: CASSPWGGGRTDTQYF
cdr3_nt: TGTGCCAGCAGCCCCTGGGGCGGGGGGAGGACAGATACGCAGTATTTT

d_call: NA
clone_size: NA
j_call: TRBJ2-1
v_call: TRBV19
cdr3_aa: CASSGRTGGSSYNEQFF
cdr3_nt: TGTGCCAGTAGCGGCCGGACTGGGGGGAGCTCCTACAATGAGCAGTTCTTC

d_call: NA
clone_size: NA
j_call: TRBJ2-1
v_call: TRBV18
cdr3_aa: CASSPISAAYNEQFF
cdr3_nt: TGTGCCAGCTCACCAATTTCAGCCGCTTACAATGAGCAGTTCTTC

d_call: NA
clone_size: NA
j_call: TRBJ1-2
v_call: TRBV19
cdr3_aa: CASSIVKGAKGANYGYTF
cdr3_nt: TGTGCCAGTAGTATAGTGAAGGGCGCGAAAGGGGCTAACTATGGCTACACCTTC

d_call: NA
clone_size: NA
j_call: TRBJ2-7
v_call: TRBV5-1
cdr3_aa: CASSFGSTTYEQYF
cdr3_nt: TGCGCCAGCAGCTTCGGGAGCACGACCTACGAGCAGTACTTC

d_call: NA
clone_size: few
j_call: TRBJ2-2
v_call: TRBV6-5
cdr3_aa: CASRNTANTGELFF
cdr3_nt: TGTGCCAGCAGGAATACAGCGAACACCGGGGAGCTGTTTTTT

d_call: NA
clone_size: NA
j_call: TRBJ2-5
v_call: TRBV15
cdr3_aa: CATTRPGTSIETQYF
cdr3_nt: TGTGCCACCACTCGGCCGGGGACCAGCATAGAGACCCAGTACTTC

d_call: NA
clone_size: NA
j_call: TRBJ2-5
v_call: TRBV7-2
cdr3_aa: CASSTSKETQYF
cdr3_nt: TGTGCCAGCAGTACATCTAAAGAGACCCAGTACTTC

d_call: TRBD1
clone_size: NA
j_call: TRBJ1-5
v_call: TRBV5-1
cdr3_aa: CASSPGTGDQPQHF
cdr3_nt: TGCGCCAGCAGCCCGGGGACAGGCGATCAGCCCCAGCATTTT

d_call: NA
clone_size: NA
j_call: TRBJ1-2
v_call: TRBV29-1
cdr3_aa: CSAGGSGAGGYTF
cdr3_nt: TGCAGCGCCGGAGGGTCGGGGGCTGGTGGCTACACCTTC

d_call: TRBD1
clone_size: NA
j_call: TRBJ1-5
v_call: TRBV11-2
cdr3_aa: CASSPSGGGQPQHF
cdr3_nt: TGTGCCAGCAGCCCGTCAGGGGGCGGACAGCCCCAGCATTTT

d_call: TRBD2
clone_size: NA
j_call: TRBJ2-1
v_call: TRBV9
cdr3_aa: CASSVGLRTGGSSYNEQFF
cdr3_nt: TGTGCCAGCAGCGTAGGCCTTCGAACCGGGGGGAGCTCCTACAATGAGCAGTTCTTC

d_call: TRBD1
clone_size: once
j_call: TRBJ1-1
v_call: TRBV29-1
cdr3_aa: CSVARQGVVTEAFF
cdr3_nt: TGCAGCGTCGCAAGACAGGGGGTGGTCACTGAAGCTTTCTTT

d_call: TRBD1
clone_size: NA
j_call: TRBJ1-1
v_call: TRBV5-6
cdr3_aa: CASSLGDRGNTEAFF
cdr3_nt: TGTGCCAGCAGCTTGGGCGACAGGGGAAACACTGAAGCTTTCTTT

d_call: TRBD2
clone_size: NA
j_call: TRBJ2-7
v_call: TRBV4-1
cdr3_aa: CASSATSGPPYYEQYF
cdr3_nt: TGCGCCAGCAGCGCGACTAGCGGGCCACCCTATTACGAGCAGTACTTC

d_call: TRBD1
clone_size: once
j_call: TRBJ2-3
v_call: TRBV27
cdr3_aa: CASRWTGGTDTQYF
cdr3_nt: TGTGCCAGCAGATGGACAGGGGGGACAGATACGCAGTATTTT

d_call: NA
clone_size: NA
j_call: TRBJ2-7
v_call: TRBV10-3
cdr3_aa: CAISESTGPIGEQYF
cdr3_nt: TGTGCCATCAGTGAGTCGACAGGTCCTATAGGCGAGCAGTACTTC

d_call: NA
clone_size: NA
j_call: TRBJ2-2
v_call: TRBV11-2
cdr3_aa: CASSLEGQPTGELFF
cdr3_nt: TGTGCCAGCAGCTTAGAAGGACAGCCGACCGGGGAGCTGTTTTTT

d_call: TRBD2
clone_size: NA
j_call: TRBJ2-1
v_call: TRBV11-2
cdr3_aa: CASTESGGSYNEQFF
cdr3_nt: TGTGCCAGCACCGAGAGCGGGGGCTCCTACAATGAGCAGTTCTTC

d_call: NA
clone_size: NA
j_call: TRBJ2-7
v_call: TRBV20-1
cdr3_aa: CSARDYPEQYF
cdr3_nt: TGCAGTGCTAGAGATTATCCTGAGCAGTACTTC

d_call: NA
clone_size: NA
j_call: TRBJ2-2
v_call: TRBV21-1
cdr3_aa: CASIQRYLSGELFF
cdr3_nt: TGTGCCAGCATTCAAAGGTACTTATCCGGGGAGCTGTTTTTT

d_call: NA
clone_size: NA
j_call: TRBJ2-3
v_call: TRBV4-1
cdr3_aa: CASSQSPGLTDTQYF
cdr3_nt: TGCGCCAGCAGCCAATCTCCGGGGCTCACAGATACGCAGTATTTT

d_call: NA
clone_size: once
j_call: TRBJ2-7
v_call: TRBV7-2
cdr3_aa: CASSSLTWGRPYEQYF
cdr3_nt: TGTGCCAGCAGCTCACTCACTTGGGGGCGCCCCTACGAGCAGTACTTC

d_call: NA
clone_size: NA
j_call: TRBJ2-1
v_call: TRBV5-4
cdr3_aa: CASSLAPSGDEQFF
cdr3_nt: TGTGCCAGCAGCTTGGCCCCCTCTGGAGATGAGCAGTTCTTC

d_call: NA
clone_size: NA
j_call: TRBJ2-2
v_call: TRBV29-1
cdr3_aa: CSVELGHRNTGELFF
cdr3_nt: TGCAGCGTTGAACTCGGACACCGGAACACCGGGGAGCTGTTTTTT

d_call: NA
clone_size: NA
j_call: TRBJ2-7
v_call: TRBV7-2
cdr3_aa: CASSLEQYYEQYF
cdr3_nt: TGTGCCAGCAGCTTAGAGCAGTACTACGAGCAGTACTTC

d_call: NA
clone_size: NA
j_call: TRBJ2-4
v_call: TRBV6-6
cdr3_aa: CASTWDSTTAKNIQYF
cdr3_nt: TGTGCCAGCACCTGGGACTCAACAACAGCCAAAAACATTCAGTACTTC

d_call: TRBD2
clone_size: NA
j_call: TRBJ2-1
v_call: TRBV10-1
cdr3_aa: CASWGLAGNNEQFF
cdr3_nt: TGCGCCAGCTGGGGACTAGCGGGGAACAATGAGCAGTTCTTC

d_call: TRBD1
clone_size: NA
j_call: TRBJ1-1
v_call: TRBV7-3
cdr3_aa: CASSLKAGGGTEAFF
cdr3_nt: TGTGCCAGCAGCTTAAAGGCAGGGGGAGGCACTGAAGCTTTCTTT

d_call: NA
clone_size: NA
j_call: TRBJ1-1
v_call: TRBV5-1
cdr3_aa: CASTADMNTEAFF
cdr3_nt: TGCGCCAGCACCGCAGACATGAACACTGAAGCTTTCTTT

d_call: NA
clone_size: NA
j_call: TRBJ2-3
v_call: TRBV7-9
cdr3_aa: CASSVQETDTQYF
cdr3_nt: TGTGCCAGCAGCGTACAGGAGACAGATACGCAGTATTTT

d_call: NA
clone_size: NA
j_call: TRBJ1-6
v_call: TRBV5-1
cdr3_aa: CASSSGTPNSPLHF
cdr3_nt: TGCGCCAGCAGCTCCGGGACTCCAAATTCACCCCTCCACTTT

d_call: NA
clone_size: NA
j_call: TRBJ2-7
v_call: TRBV30
cdr3_aa: CAWSVRNRPPYEQYF
cdr3_nt: TGTGCCTGGAGTGTAAGGAACAGGCCCCCCTACGAGCAGTACTTC

d_call: TRBD1
clone_size: NA
j_call: TRBJ2-5
v_call: TRBV7-9
cdr3_aa: CASSSGGTQYF
cdr3_nt: TGTGCCAGCAGCTCAGGGGGGACCCAGTACTTC

d_call: NA
clone_size: NA
j_call: TRBJ2-1
v_call: TRBV28
cdr3_aa: CASSFAGQPSYNEQFF
cdr3_nt: TGTGCCAGCAGTTTTGCCGGACAGCCCTCCTACAATGAGCAGTTCTTC

d_call: TRBD1
clone_size: NA
j_call: TRBJ1-1
v_call: TRBV29-1
cdr3_aa: CSASGGYTEAFF
cdr3_nt: TGCAGCGCCTCAGGGGGGTACACTGAAGCTTTCTTT

d_call: TRBD1
clone_size: NA
j_call: TRBJ1-1
v_call: TRBV19
cdr3_aa: CASSAQGAVTEAFF
cdr3_nt: TGTGCCAGTAGTGCACAGGGGGCCGTCACTGAAGCTTTCTTT

d_call: TRBD1
clone_size: NA
j_call: TRBJ2-7
v_call: TRBV6-5
cdr3_aa: CASSPDRAPYEQYF
cdr3_nt: TGTGCCAGCAGTCCCGACAGGGCCCCCTACGAGCAGTACTTC

d_call: NA
clone_size: NA
j_call: TRBJ2-7
v_call: TRBV1
cdr3_aa: CTSSQDQNTAREQYF
cdr3_nt: TGCACCAGCAGCCAAGACCAGAACACAGCGCGAGAGCAGTACTTC

d_call: NA
clone_size: NA
j_call: TRBJ1-2
v_call: TRBV30
cdr3_aa: CAWMYTPNYGYTF
cdr3_nt: TGTGCCTGGATGTACACTCCTAACTATGGCTACACCTTC

d_call: NA
clone_size: NA
j_call: TRBJ1-1
v_call: TRBV18
cdr3_aa: CASSLSWTANMNTEAFF
cdr3_nt: TGTGCCAGCTCACTCTCTTGGACAGCCAACATGAACACTGAAGCTTTCTTT

d_call: TRBD2
clone_size: NA
j_call: TRBJ2-5
v_call: TRBV10-3
cdr3_aa: CAISGGLADQETQYF
cdr3_nt: TGTGCCATCAGTGGTGGACTAGCGGATCAAGAGACCCAGTACTTC

d_call: NA
clone_size: NA
j_call: TRBJ2-3
v_call: TRBV5-1
cdr3_aa: CASSLPTGTDTQYF
cdr3_nt: TGCGCCAGCAGCCTTCCGACTGGCACAGATACGCAGTATTTT